These T cell receptor beta chains were read from a single sample in a study of shared clonotypes between healthy human individuals. The method was immunoSEQ multiplex PCR; TCRdb's version includes in-frame clones alone and lacks a portion of them. Of about 980,000 clones detected, over 75% appear once; the ten largest clones hold over 1.3%. The sequenced sample was memory CD4+ T cells sorted from blood. Source of these receptors: a man younger than 35 in good health. The CDR3 runs from the conserved cysteine through the conserved F or W. Fields, in order: CDR3 protein, CDR3 DNA, clone size, J gene, CDR3 length, D gene, V gene. The D gene is left open where the match is weak. Expanded clones get a size class; other rows say once, few or many, or leave the size out.

CDR3 protein: CASSIPDRAYEQYF
CDR3 DNA: TGTGCCAGTAGTATCCCGGACAGGGCCTACGAGCAGTACTTC
clone size: -
J gene: TRBJ2-7
CDR3 length: 14
D gene: TRBD1
V gene: TRBV19

CDR3 protein: CASSEAGVRAGNTIYF
CDR3 DNA: TGTGCCAGCAGTGAAGCAGGGGTACGAGCTGGAAACACCATATATTTT
clone size: -
J gene: TRBJ1-3
CDR3 length: 16
D gene: -
V gene: TRBV6-1

CDR3 protein: CASRQGSAGELFF
CDR3 DNA: TGCGCCAGCAGGCAGGGTAGCGCCGGGGAGCTGTTTTTT
clone size: -
J gene: TRBJ2-2
CDR3 length: 13
D gene: -
V gene: TRBV10-2

CDR3 protein: CASGPSSTSGREQYF
CDR3 DNA: TGTGCTAGTGGTCCCTCATCAACTAGCGGGAGGGAGCAGTACTTC
clone size: -
J gene: TRBJ2-7
CDR3 length: 15
D gene: TRBD2
V gene: TRBV12-5

CDR3 protein: CASRTDRGGNQPQHF
CDR3 DNA: TGTGCCAGCAGAACAGACAGGGGAGGGAATCAGCCCCAGCATTTT
clone size: -
J gene: TRBJ1-5
CDR3 length: 15
D gene: TRBD1
V gene: TRBV2

CDR3 protein: CASSFPGLNSPLHF
CDR3 DNA: TGTGCCAGCAGCTTCCCGGGGTTAAATTCACCCCTCCACTTT
clone size: -
J gene: TRBJ1-6
CDR3 length: 14
D gene: -
V gene: TRBV5-4

CDR3 protein: CASSFRTGASYSYEQYF
CDR3 DNA: TGTGCCAGCAGCTTCAGAACCGGGGCCTCTTACTCCTACGAGCAGTACTTC
clone size: -
J gene: TRBJ2-7
CDR3 length: 17
D gene: -
V gene: TRBV7-8

CDR3 protein: CASSPPLQGRETQYF
CDR3 DNA: TGTGCCAGCTCACCACCGCTACAGGGGAGGGAGACCCAGTACTTC
clone size: -
J gene: TRBJ2-5
CDR3 length: 15
D gene: -
V gene: TRBV18

CDR3 protein: CASSPGGIGEQYF
CDR3 DNA: TGTGCCAGCAGCCCAGGGGGAATTGGCGAGCAGTACTTC
clone size: -
J gene: TRBJ2-7
CDR3 length: 13
D gene: TRBD1
V gene: TRBV7-8

CDR3 protein: CASSLAWGNTEAFF
CDR3 DNA: TGCGCCAGCAGCTTGGCTTGGGGGAACACTGAAGCTTTCTTT
clone size: -
J gene: TRBJ1-1
CDR3 length: 14
D gene: -
V gene: TRBV5-1

CDR3 protein: CASSPRPDRGNYEQYF
CDR3 DNA: TGTGCCAGCTCACCACGACCGGACAGGGGTAACTACGAGCAGTACTTC
clone size: -
J gene: TRBJ2-7
CDR3 length: 16
D gene: TRBD1
V gene: TRBV18

CDR3 protein: CASSLGGRRSGNTIYF
CDR3 DNA: TGCGCCAGCAGCCTCGGGGGGCGGCGCTCTGGAAACACCATATATTTT
clone size: -
J gene: TRBJ1-3
CDR3 length: 16
D gene: -
V gene: TRBV4-1

CDR3 protein: CASSPSQGLGYTF
CDR3 DNA: TGTGCCAGCAGTCCCTCACAGGGATTGGGCTACACCTTC
clone size: -
J gene: TRBJ1-2
CDR3 length: 13
D gene: -
V gene: TRBV6-1

CDR3 protein: CASSQGPTGQYF
CDR3 DNA: TGTGCCAGCAGCCAGGGCCCTACGGGGCAGTATTTT
clone size: -
J gene: TRBJ2-3
CDR3 length: 12
D gene: -
V gene: TRBV7-3

CDR3 protein: CASSVDTTGYEQYF
CDR3 DNA: TGTGCCAGCAGTGTAGACACAACAGGCTACGAGCAGTACTTC
clone size: -
J gene: TRBJ2-7
CDR3 length: 14
D gene: -
V gene: TRBV2

CDR3 protein: CASSYSQGALQW
CDR3 DNA: TGTGCCAGCAGTTACTCCCAGGGAGCCCTTCAGTGG
clone size: -
J gene: TRBJ2-7
CDR3 length: 12
D gene: -
V gene: TRBV6-5

CDR3 protein: CASSLRSGTGISGANVLTF
CDR3 DNA: TGTGCCAGCAGCTTGAGATCCGGGACAGGGATCTCTGGGGCCAACGTCCTGACTTTC
clone size: few
J gene: TRBJ2-6
CDR3 length: 19
D gene: TRBD1
V gene: TRBV5-6

CDR3 protein: CASSQGTGDQETQYF
CDR3 DNA: TGCGCCAGCAGCCAAGGGACAGGGGACCAAGAGACCCAGTACTTC
clone size: -
J gene: TRBJ2-5
CDR3 length: 15
D gene: TRBD1
V gene: TRBV4-3

CDR3 protein: CSATPWGGFEQYF
CDR3 DNA: TGCAGCGCTACCCCCTGGGGGGGCTTCGAGCAGTACTTC
clone size: -
J gene: TRBJ2-7
CDR3 length: 13
D gene: -
V gene: TRBV29-1

CDR3 protein: CASSPLTGSGYTF
CDR3 DNA: TGCGCCAGCAGCCCTTTAACAGGGTCCGGCTACACCTTC
clone size: -
J gene: TRBJ1-2
CDR3 length: 13
D gene: -
V gene: TRBV5-1

CDR3 protein: CASSLALALSTDTQYF
CDR3 DNA: TGCGCCAGCAGCTTGGCTCTAGCTCTAAGCACAGATACGCAGTATTTT
clone size: -
J gene: TRBJ2-3
CDR3 length: 16
D gene: -
V gene: TRBV5-1

CDR3 protein: CASRRGQINTGELFF
CDR3 DNA: TGTGCCAGCAGAAGAGGACAGATCAACACCGGGGAGCTGTTTTTT
clone size: -
J gene: TRBJ2-2
CDR3 length: 15
D gene: -
V gene: TRBV2

CDR3 protein: CASSGQLYNEQFF
CDR3 DNA: TGTGCCAGCTCCGGACAGCTCTACAATGAGCAGTTCTTC
clone size: -
J gene: TRBJ2-1
CDR3 length: 13
D gene: -
V gene: TRBV18

CDR3 protein: CAITEDGRKYGYTF
CDR3 DNA: TGTGCCATCACCGAGGACGGCCGAAAGTATGGCTACACCTTC
clone size: -
J gene: TRBJ1-2
CDR3 length: 14
D gene: -
V gene: TRBV10-3

CDR3 protein: CASSIESGNEQFF
CDR3 DNA: TGTGCCAGTAGTATAGAATCAGGCAATGAGCAGTTCTTC
clone size: -
J gene: TRBJ2-1
CDR3 length: 13
D gene: -
V gene: TRBV19

CDR3 protein: CASSFGVGAYNSPLHF
CDR3 DNA: TGTGCCAGCAGCTTCGGGGTCGGGGCCTATAATTCACCCCTCCACTTT
clone size: -
J gene: TRBJ1-6
CDR3 length: 16
D gene: -
V gene: TRBV11-2

CDR3 protein: CASSVDGTHYNEQFF
CDR3 DNA: TGTGCCAGCAGCGTTGACGGGACACACTACAATGAGCAGTTCTTC
clone size: -
J gene: TRBJ2-1
CDR3 length: 15
D gene: -
V gene: TRBV9

CDR3 protein: CASSPQTGETQYF
CDR3 DNA: TGTGCCAGCTCACCGCAGACAGGGGAGACCCAGTACTTC
clone size: -
J gene: TRBJ2-5
CDR3 length: 13
D gene: TRBD1
V gene: TRBV18

CDR3 protein: CASSEDERTQYF
CDR3 DNA: TGTGCCAGCAGTGAAGACGAGCGGACGCAGTATTTT
clone size: -
J gene: TRBJ2-3
CDR3 length: 12
D gene: -
V gene: TRBV2

CDR3 protein: CAISESSGTEAFF
CDR3 DNA: TGTGCCATCAGTGAGTCAAGTGGAACTGAAGCTTTCTTT
clone size: few
J gene: TRBJ1-1
CDR3 length: 13
D gene: -
V gene: TRBV10-3

CDR3 protein: CASSEEGGVGGKLFF
CDR3 DNA: TGTGCCAGCAGTGAAGAGGGCGGGGTTGGCGGAAAACTGTTTTTT
clone size: -
J gene: TRBJ1-4
CDR3 length: 15
D gene: -
V gene: TRBV6-1

CDR3 protein: CASSLATGVESYEQYF
CDR3 DNA: TGTGCCAGCAGCTTAGCTACAGGGGTCGAATCCTACGAGCAGTACTTC
clone size: once
J gene: TRBJ2-7
CDR3 length: 16
D gene: TRBD1
V gene: TRBV7-2

CDR3 protein: CAWVGQGTYSPLHF
CDR3 DNA: TGTGCCTGGGTCGGGCAGGGAACTTATTCACCCCTCCACTTT
clone size: once
J gene: TRBJ1-6
CDR3 length: 14
D gene: -
V gene: TRBV30

CDR3 protein: CASSDGSSNTEAFF
CDR3 DNA: TGCGCCAGCAGTGATGGGTCGTCGAACACTGAAGCTTTCTTT
clone size: few
J gene: TRBJ1-1
CDR3 length: 14
D gene: -
V gene: TRBV10-1

CDR3 protein: CAISVGTGGTNEQFF
CDR3 DNA: TGTGCCATCAGTGTGGGGACAGGGGGGACCAATGAGCAGTTCTTC
clone size: -
J gene: TRBJ2-1
CDR3 length: 15
D gene: TRBD1
V gene: TRBV10-3

CDR3 protein: CASRLAGGTYNEQFF
CDR3 DNA: TGTGCCAGCCGCCTAGCGGGGGGAACCTACAATGAGCAGTTCTTC
clone size: once
J gene: TRBJ2-1
CDR3 length: 15
D gene: TRBD2
V gene: TRBV27

CDR3 protein: CASSRAGASGETQYF
CDR3 DNA: TGTGCCAGCAGTCGGGCGGGGGCGTCCGGAGAGACCCAGTACTTC
clone size: -
J gene: TRBJ2-5
CDR3 length: 15
D gene: -
V gene: TRBV6-5

CDR3 protein: CASSPDREGSPLHF
CDR3 DNA: TGCGCCAGCAGCCCGGACAGGGAAGGTTCACCCCTCCACTTT
clone size: once
J gene: TRBJ1-6
CDR3 length: 14
D gene: TRBD1
V gene: TRBV5-1

CDR3 protein: CASTGDSYNSPLHF
CDR3 DNA: TGCGCCAGCACCGGCGACAGCTATAATTCACCCCTCCACTTT
clone size: -
J gene: TRBJ1-6
CDR3 length: 14
D gene: -
V gene: TRBV10-2

CDR3 protein: CASSQRDNQPQHF
CDR3 DNA: TGTGCCAGTTCACAACGGGACAATCAGCCCCAGCATTTT
clone size: -
J gene: TRBJ1-5
CDR3 length: 13
D gene: -
V gene: TRBV19

CDR3 protein: CASSEVWTGRNYGYTF
CDR3 DNA: TGTGCCAGCAGTGAAGTTTGGACAGGCCGTAACTATGGCTACACCTTC
clone size: -
J gene: TRBJ1-2
CDR3 length: 16
D gene: TRBD1
V gene: TRBV6-1

CDR3 protein: CASSQDRLAGVTYNEQFF
CDR3 DNA: TGCGCCAGCAGCCAAGATCGACTAGCGGGAGTGACGTACAATGAGCAGTTCTTC
clone size: -
J gene: TRBJ2-1
CDR3 length: 18
D gene: TRBD2
V gene: TRBV4-3

CDR3 protein: CASSVLPTTDTQYF
CDR3 DNA: TGTGCCAGCAGCGTACTCCCCACCACAGATACGCAGTATTTT
clone size: -
J gene: TRBJ2-3
CDR3 length: 14
D gene: -
V gene: TRBV9

CDR3 protein: CATTGLPPEEETQYF
CDR3 DNA: TGTGCCACCACCGGACTTCCACCGGAGGAAGAGACCCAGTACTTC
clone size: -
J gene: TRBJ2-5
CDR3 length: 15
D gene: -
V gene: TRBV10-3

CDR3 protein: CASSQLLTGANTGELFF
CDR3 DNA: TGTGCCAGCAGCCAACTTCTGACAGGGGCCAACACCGGGGAGCTGTTTTTT
clone size: -
J gene: TRBJ2-2
CDR3 length: 17
D gene: TRBD1
V gene: TRBV7-8

CDR3 protein: CASSSSLEQFF
CDR3 DNA: TGCGCCAGCAGCTCTAGCCTGGAGCAGTTCTTC
clone size: -
J gene: TRBJ2-1
CDR3 length: 11
D gene: -
V gene: TRBV5-1

CDR3 protein: CASSPNYNQPYEQYF
CDR3 DNA: TGTGCCAGCAGCCCTAACTACAACCAACCCTACGAGCAGTACTTC
clone size: -
J gene: TRBJ2-7
CDR3 length: 15
D gene: -
V gene: TRBV11-3

CDR3 protein: CASSQERGSGNQPQHF
CDR3 DNA: TGCGCCAGCAGCCAGGAGAGGGGAAGCGGCAATCAGCCCCAGCATTTT
clone size: -
J gene: TRBJ1-5
CDR3 length: 16
D gene: -
V gene: TRBV4-3

CDR3 protein: CASRTEPGDYTF
CDR3 DNA: TGTGCCAGCAGGACCGAACCCGGCGACTACACCTTC
clone size: few
J gene: TRBJ1-2
CDR3 length: 12
D gene: -
V gene: TRBV7-9

CDR3 protein: CASSPRSGNTEAFF
CDR3 DNA: TGTGCCAGCAGCCCGCGGTCGGGTAACACTGAAGCTTTCTTT
clone size: -
J gene: TRBJ1-1
CDR3 length: 14
D gene: -
V gene: TRBV7-2

CDR3 protein: CASSLAVTSGNIYEQYF
CDR3 DNA: TGTGCCAGCAGTTTAGCCGTTACTAGCGGGAATATATACGAGCAGTACTTC
clone size: -
J gene: TRBJ2-7
CDR3 length: 17
D gene: TRBD2
V gene: TRBV27

CDR3 protein: CASSRTAGTGELFF
CDR3 DNA: TGCGCCAGCAGCAGAACGGCCGGCACCGGGGAGCTGTTTTTT
clone size: -
J gene: TRBJ2-2
CDR3 length: 14
D gene: -
V gene: TRBV4-1

CDR3 protein: CASSPPGTGAYEQYF
CDR3 DNA: TGTGCCAGCAGTCCCCCCGGGACAGGGGCCTACGAGCAGTACTTC
clone size: once
J gene: TRBJ2-7
CDR3 length: 15
D gene: TRBD1
V gene: TRBV6-6

CDR3 protein: CASSTGQGNAETQYF
CDR3 DNA: TGTGCCAGCAGCACGGGACAGGGGAACGCGGAGACCCAGTACTTC
clone size: -
J gene: TRBJ2-5
CDR3 length: 15
D gene: TRBD1
V gene: TRBV7-2

CDR3 protein: CASSVALGEQYF
CDR3 DNA: TGTGCCAGCAGCGTAGCACTAGGCGAGCAGTACTTC
clone size: -
J gene: TRBJ2-7
CDR3 length: 12
D gene: -
V gene: TRBV9